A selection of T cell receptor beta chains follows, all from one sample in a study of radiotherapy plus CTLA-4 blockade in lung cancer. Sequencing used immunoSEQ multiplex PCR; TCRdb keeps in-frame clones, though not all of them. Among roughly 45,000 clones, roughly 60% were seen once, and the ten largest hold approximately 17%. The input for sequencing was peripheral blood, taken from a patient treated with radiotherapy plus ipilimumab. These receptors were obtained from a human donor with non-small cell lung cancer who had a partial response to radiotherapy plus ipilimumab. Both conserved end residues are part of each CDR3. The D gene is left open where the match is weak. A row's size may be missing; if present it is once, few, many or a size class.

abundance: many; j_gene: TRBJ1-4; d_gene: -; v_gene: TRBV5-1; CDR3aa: CASSSSGRGNEKLFF; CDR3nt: TGCGCCAGCAGCTCTTCAGGGAGGGGGAATGAAAAACTGTTTTTT
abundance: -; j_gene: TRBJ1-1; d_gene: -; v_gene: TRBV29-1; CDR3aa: CSAQGGAGDTEAFF; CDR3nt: TGCAGCGCTCAAGGGGGGGCGGGGGACACTGAAGCTTTCTTT
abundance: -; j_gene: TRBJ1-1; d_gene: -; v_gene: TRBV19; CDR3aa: CASSSQRGNTEAFF; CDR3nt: TGTGCCAGTAGCTCCCAAAGGGGGAACACTGAAGCTTTCTTT
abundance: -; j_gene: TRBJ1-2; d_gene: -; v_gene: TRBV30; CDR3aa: CAWSVLYGYTF; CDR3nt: TGTGCCTGGAGTGTACTATATGGCTACACCTTC
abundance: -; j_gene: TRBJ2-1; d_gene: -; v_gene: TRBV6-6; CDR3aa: CASSLGVQGSMDEQFF; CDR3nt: TGTGCCAGCAGTTTGGGTGTGCAGGGGAGTATGGATGAGCAGTTCTTC
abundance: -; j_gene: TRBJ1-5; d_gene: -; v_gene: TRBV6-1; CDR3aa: CASSIAGAAQPQHF; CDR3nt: TGTGCCAGCAGCATCGCGGGGGCGGCTCAGCCCCAGCATTTT
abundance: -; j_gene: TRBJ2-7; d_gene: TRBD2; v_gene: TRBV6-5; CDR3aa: CASSYGRGRTYEQYF; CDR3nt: TGTGCCAGCAGTTACGGGAGGGGAAGGACCTACGAGCAGTACTTC
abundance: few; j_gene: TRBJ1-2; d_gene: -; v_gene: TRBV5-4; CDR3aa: CASSLGGKGLAGYTF; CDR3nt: TGTGCCAGCAGCTTGGGCGGCAAGGGGCTCGCTGGCTACACCTTC
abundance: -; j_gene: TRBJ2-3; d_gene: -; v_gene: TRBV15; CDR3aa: CATSRVPFGTSTDTQYF; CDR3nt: TGTGCCACCAGCAGGGTCCCCTTTGGGACTAGCACAGATACGCAGTATTTT
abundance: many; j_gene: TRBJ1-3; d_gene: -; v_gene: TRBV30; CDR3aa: CAWSEIASGNTIYF; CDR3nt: TGTGCCTGGAGTGAAATAGCCTCTGGAAACACCATATATTTT
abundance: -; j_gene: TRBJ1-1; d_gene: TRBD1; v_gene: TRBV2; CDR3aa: CASSLGQGARAFF; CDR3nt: TGTGCCAGCAGCTTAGGACAGGGGGCGCGTGCTTTCTTT
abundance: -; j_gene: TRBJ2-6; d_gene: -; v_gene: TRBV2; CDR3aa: CASRGGDSGANVLTF; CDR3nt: TGTGCCAGCAGGGGCGGGGACTCAGGGGCCAACGTCCTGACTTTC
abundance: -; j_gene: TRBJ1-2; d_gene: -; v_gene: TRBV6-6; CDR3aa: CASSYLAGTLEGYTF; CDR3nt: TGTGCCAGCAGTTACCTCGCCGGGACATTAGAGGGCTACACCTTC
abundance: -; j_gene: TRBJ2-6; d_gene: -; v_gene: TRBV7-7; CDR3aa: CASSAQGIGANVLTF; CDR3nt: TGTGCTAGCAGCGCACAGGGAATCGGGGCCAACGTCCTGACTTTC